This TCR beta chain was sequenced during a study of Ad26.COV2.S vaccination and SARS-CoV-2 variants. Notes on this clone: No antigen is known for it.

The treatment denotes: roughly 20 received Ad26.COV2.S at low or high dose, single or two shots; several received placebo; per-sample allocation not given. Sampling was done on day 63 after the first vaccine or placebo injection. Clones were sequenced by immunoSEQ multiplex PCR, and TCRdb holds only the in-frame ones, with some missing. Among about 420,000 clones listed, roughly 90% were seen once. Study outcomes and limitations: Researchers reported similar non-spike TCR breadth in vaccine and placebo recipients.

Trimming removed 5 bases at V and 9 bases at J, with 16 bases between. In germline, CDR1 is KGHDR, CDR2 SFDVKD. This CDR3 region has 14 residues. This TCR was sampled from a person aged 18-65 years who received the Ad26.COV2.S COVID-19 vaccine or a placebo. The material was peripheral blood, obtained in a trial of Ad26.COV2.S vaccine versus placebo. The chain joins TRBV24-1 to TRBJ1-3, with D maybe TRBD1 (5 bases). CDR3 residues: CATSVPSKGSTIYF. The DNA for the CDR3 is TGTGCCACCAGTGTACCTTCGAAGGGGAGCACCATATATTTT.